A selection of T cell receptor beta chains follows, all from one sample in a study of T cell responses to AZD1222 COVID-19 vaccine. Assay used: immunoSEQ multiplex PCR; TCRdb lists only in-frame clones, some missing. The sample includes 150,000 to 190,000 clones, around 87% of them seen just once. This specimen consisted of peripheral blood, obtained 28 days after the second AZD1222 dose. Every receptor here comes from an adult who received the AZD1222 COVID-19 vaccine. Each CDR3 is given with its conserved first and last residue. D genes are given only for firm matches. Clone sizes are given selectively: once, few, many, or a class where the clone is expanded.

clone_size,j_call,v_call,d_call,cdr3_nt,cdr3_aa
NA,TRBJ2-1,TRBV19,NA,TGTGCCAGTAGTACACTAGACGGACGTGAGCAGTTCTTC,CASSTLDGREQFF
NA,TRBJ1-1,TRBV3-1/TRBV3-2,NA,TGTGCCAGCAGCCAAAGTACCCTGAACACTGAAGCTTTCTTT,CASSQSTLNTEAFF
NA,TRBJ1-1,TRBV28,NA,TGTGCCACCCAGAGGGGGGCAGCGACTGAAGCTTTCTTT,CATQRGAATEAFF
NA,TRBJ1-1,TRBV3-1/TRBV3-2,TRBD1,TGTGCCAGCAGCCTCGGACAGGGGAACACTGAAGCTTTCTTT,CASSLGQGNTEAFF
NA,TRBJ2-1,TRBV29-1,TRBD1,TGCAGCGCCGTCAGACAGGGGAATGAGCAGTTCTTC,CSAVRQGNEQFF
few,TRBJ1-1,TRBV14,TRBD1,TGTGCCAGCAGCCAGAGACAGGGGCAAGGGGTAGCTTTCTTT,CASSQRQGQGVAFF
NA,TRBJ2-2,TRBV14,TRBD1,TGTGCCAGCAGCTCAACAGGGGCCGGGGAGCTGTTTTTT,CASSSTGAGELFF
NA,TRBJ1-5,TRBV7-2,TRBD1,TGTGCCAGCAGCTTGACAGGGGGCGCGGAGCAGCCCCAGCATTTT,CASSLTGGAEQPQHF
NA,TRBJ2-3,TRBV4-1,NA,TGCGCCAGCAGCCAAGAAATCTCCAGGGATACGCAGTATTTT,CASSQEISRDTQYF
NA,TRBJ2-3,TRBV30,NA,TGTGCAATCATCCGGGCTAGCACAGATACGCAGTATTTT,CAIIRASTDTQYF
NA,TRBJ2-1,TRBV3-1/TRBV3-2,NA,TGTGCCAGCAGCCAAGGAGGGAGCTCCTACAATGAGCAGTTCTTC,CASSQGGSSYNEQFF
NA,TRBJ2-7,TRBV9,NA,TGTGCCAGCTACTCCCCCCCCACAGAAACATACGAGCAGTACTTC,CASYSPPTETYEQYF
NA,TRBJ1-1,TRBV27,NA,TGTGCCAGCAGTTTATCGTGGGGGGGCACTGAAGCTTTCTTT,CASSLSWGGTEAFF
NA,TRBJ2-7,TRBV5-4,TRBD2,TGTGCCAGCAGCTTGACCGGCGGGGGTTCCTACGAGCAGTACTTC,CASSLTGGGSYEQYF
NA,TRBJ1-6,TRBV6-5,TRBD1,TGTGCCAGCAGGACGACAGGGGCAAATTCACCCCTCCACTTT,CASRTTGANSPLHF
NA,TRBJ1-5,TRBV28,TRBD1,TGTGCCAGCAGTTTAGGGGACAGTTACAATCAGCCCCAGCATTTT,CASSLGDSYNQPQHF
NA,TRBJ1-5,TRBV2,NA,TGTGCCAGCAGTGGTGGGCAGAATCAGCCCCAGCATTTT,CASSGGQNQPQHF
NA,TRBJ2-1,TRBV7-9,TRBD2,TGTGCCAGCAGCATAGCGGGAGGTCGCAACAATGAGCAGTTCTTC,CASSIAGGRNNEQFF
NA,TRBJ1-1,TRBV7-2,NA,TGTGCCAGCAGCTTAAACAGACTGAACACTGAAGCTTTCTTT,CASSLNRLNTEAFF
NA,TRBJ1-1,TRBV5-1,NA,TGCGCCAGCAGCACCGTTACAGGTAGGACTGAAGCTTTCTTT,CASSTVTGRTEAFF
NA,TRBJ2-3,TRBV7-3,NA,TGTGCCAGCAGCTTAATGGGGACCAAATCGGCAGATACGCAGTATTTT,CASSLMGTKSADTQYF
NA,TRBJ2-5,TRBV2,NA,TGTGCCAGCAGTGTTAAGATGGAGGAGACCCAGTACTTC,CASSVKMEETQYF
NA,TRBJ1-2,TRBV19,NA,TGTGCCAGTAGTACTCCTGCTAACTATGGCTACACCTTC,CASSTPANYGYTF
NA,TRBJ1-1,TRBV7-2,NA,TGTGCCAGCAGCTTAAACGTCCGGGCCGTAGCTTTCTTT,CASSLNVRAVAFF